These 11 T cell receptor beta chains came from one sample sequenced in a study of neurological immune-mediated disorders. TCRdb used MiXCR to reprocess the 5' RACE reads, holding one entry per CDR3 protein. The profile shows about 49,000 distinct CDR3 sequences, more than 8.5% of them singletons. As for time point: longitudinal time-point 1 (baseline). The sequenced material came from PBMCs. The receptors stem from a woman aged 35 to 49 in good health.

For the CDR3, the DNA is TGTGCCAGCAGCTTGTCCAGGGGGCAGGAGACCCAGTACTTC. It is translated as CASSLSRGQETQYF. V gene TRBV7-2 combines with J gene TRBJ2-5; 8 positions agree with TRBD1. Looked up from germline, CDR1 is SGHTA and CDR2 is FQGNSA. Unmatched junction bases numbered 5, after V lost 3 bases and J lost 5 bases. The CDR3 totals 14 residues.

In its sample, this clonotype was seen many times. This rearrangement joins TRBV5-6 to TRBJ2-3, with D possibly matching TRBD1 (6 bases). Germline CDR1 SGHDT, CDR2 YYEEEE. CDR3 length equals 15 residues. V was clipped by 0 bases and J by 3 bases, with 11 bases between them. CDR3 residues: CASSLEQGWTDTQYF. The CDR3 coding sequence is TGTGCCAGCAGCTTGGAGCAGGGGTGGACAGATACGCAGTATTTT.

The sample holds many counts of this clonotype. The chain carries TRBV7-8 and TRBJ1-4; D is possibly TRBD1 (6 bases). Trimming pared 5 bases from V and 10 bases from J, leaving 17 bases between. CDR1 and CDR2 from the germline V gene are SGHVS and FQNEAQ. The CDR3 has 14 amino acids. The CDR3 loop is CASSRSGTIRKLFF. The DNA for the CDR3 is TGTGCCAGCAGCCGGTCCGGGACAATTAGAAAACTGTTTTTT.

As regards this clonotype: A read error may explain this, as a much larger clone is one base away. The CDR3: CATSDSTDTQYF. In nucleotides, the CDR3 is TGTGCCACCAGTGATTCCACAGATACGCAGTATTTT. This chain uses TRBV24-1 with TRBJ2-3; D remains unclear. Trimming took 2 bases from V and 2 from J, leaving 1 base between them. The germline CDR1 and CDR2 sequences are KGHDR and SFDVKD. This CDR3 has 12 amino acids.

This clonotype was observed a single time. A much larger clone differs from this one at a single base, so this may be a read error. V usage is TRBV29-1 and J usage is TRBJ2-1; D uncertain. The length of the CDR3 is 13 residues. Trimming pared 4 bases from V and 8 bases from J, leaving 15 bases between. CDR1 and CDR2 from the germline V gene are SQVTM and ANQGSEA. The CDR3 loop is CSVVALQSDEQFF. The CDR3 DNA reads as TGCAGCGTTGTCGCGCTACAGTCGGATGAGCAGTTCTTC.

In this sample, this clonotype turned up many times. This CDR3 reads CSASGATGGTSTPNTEAFF. The CDR3 DNA sequence: TGCAGTGCTAGCGGTGCTACAGGGGGAACGTCGACCCCGAACACTGAAGCTTTCTTT. This rearrangement joins TRBV20-1 to TRBJ1-1; 8 bases align to TRBD1. The germline gives CDR1 DFQATT, CDR2 SNEGSKA (reference sequence). Trimming removed 3 bases from V and 1 base from J; junction bases left unmatched: 19. CDR3 length: 19 residues.

This clonotype was recorded at least ten times. This CDR3 is CASSYFPGGFDEQYF. CDR3 DNA sequence: TGTGCCAGCAGTTACTTTCCAGGGGGCTTTGACGAGCAGTACTTC. The chain couples TRBV6-5 to TRBJ2-7, with 8 nucleotides matching TRBD1. The CDR3 is made up of 15 amino acids. The germline V gene has CDR1 MNHEY and CDR2 SVGAGI. V dropped 1 base and J dropped 5; count of bases not matched to a gene: 7.

A word on this clonotype: A much larger clone is a single base away; this may be a read error. The chain has TRBV6-6 and TRBJ2-5; D perhaps matches TRBD2 (7 bases). Germline CDR1 is MNHNY and CDR2 is SVGAGI (reference sequence). The V end lost 6 bases, the J end lost 0 bases, and 14 bases lay between the germline ends. This CDR3 spans 15 amino acids. The CDR3 here is CASRGGAGDQETQYF. CDR3 DNA sequence: TGTGCCAGCAGAGGGGGGGCGGGGGACCAAGAGACCCAGTACTTC.

V and J are TRBV9 and TRBJ1-1; no clear D. CDR3 length equals 13 residues. CDR1 and CDR2 (germline): SGDLS, YYNGEE. The ends were cut back, 4 bases at V and 6 bases at J, with 13 bases in the middle. The CDR3 nucleotides read TGTGCCAGCAGCCCCTTACCCCCATCTGAAGCTTTCTTT. Encoded protein: CASSPLPPSEAFF.

This clonotype was detected many times. The V call is TRBV7-2, the J call TRBJ1-3, with 7 bases that match TRBD1. The V segment lost 5 bases and the J segment 4 bases; nucleotides outside the gene matches: 2. Germline CDR1 and CDR2: SGHTA and FQGNSA. The CDR3 is 13 amino acids. The CDR3 DNA sequence: TGTGCCAGCAGCCCGACAGGGGGAAACACCATATATTTT. Its protein product is CASSPTGGNTIYF. Drawing the rest from reference TRBV7-2 and TRBJ1-3, the complete variable domain is GAGVSQSPSNKVTEKGKDVELRCDPISGHTALYWYRQSLGQGLEFLIYFQGNSAPDKSGLPSDRFSAERTGGSVSTLTIQRTQQEDSAVYLCASSPTGGNTIYFGEGSWLTVV.

This chain joins TRBV6-1 and TRBJ2-4; 8 bases are shared with TRBD1. The junction had 4 bases not matched to a gene; V was cut back by 3 bases and J by 3 bases. Germline V CDR1 and CDR2: MNHNS, SASEGT. The CDR3 loop spans 15 amino acids. The CDR3 DNA reads TGTGCCAGCAGTGACAGGGGGCAGGGCAAAAACATTCAGTACTTC. The encoded protein is CASSDRGQGKNIQYF.